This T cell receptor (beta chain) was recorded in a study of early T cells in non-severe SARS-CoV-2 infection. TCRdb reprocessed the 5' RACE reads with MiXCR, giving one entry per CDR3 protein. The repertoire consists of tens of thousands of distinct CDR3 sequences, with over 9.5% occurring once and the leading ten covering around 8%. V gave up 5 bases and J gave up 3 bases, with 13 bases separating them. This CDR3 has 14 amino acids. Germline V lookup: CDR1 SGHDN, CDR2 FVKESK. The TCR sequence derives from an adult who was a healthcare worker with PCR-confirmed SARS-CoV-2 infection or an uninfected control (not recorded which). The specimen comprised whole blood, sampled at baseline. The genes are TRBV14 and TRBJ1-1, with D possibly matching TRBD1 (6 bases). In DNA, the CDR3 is TGTGCCAGCAGCGCGAGGGGGGGATACACTGAAGCTTTCTTT. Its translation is CASSARGGYTEAFF.